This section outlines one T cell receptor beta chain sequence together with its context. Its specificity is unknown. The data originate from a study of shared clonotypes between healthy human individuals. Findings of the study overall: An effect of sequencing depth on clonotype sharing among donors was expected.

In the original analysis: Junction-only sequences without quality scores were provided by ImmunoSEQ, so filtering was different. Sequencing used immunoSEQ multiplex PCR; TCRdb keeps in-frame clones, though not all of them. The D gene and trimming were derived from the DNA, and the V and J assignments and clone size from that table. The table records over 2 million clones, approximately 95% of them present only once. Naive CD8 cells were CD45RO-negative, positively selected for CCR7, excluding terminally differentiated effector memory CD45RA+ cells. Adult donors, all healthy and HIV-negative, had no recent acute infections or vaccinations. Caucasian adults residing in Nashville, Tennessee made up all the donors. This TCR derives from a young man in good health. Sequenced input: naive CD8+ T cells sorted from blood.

As DNA, the CDR3 is TGTGCCAGCAGTTACTCGGCGGAAGGCAATCAGCCCCAGCATTTT. Residues: CASSYSAEGNQPQHF. The chain links TRBV6-5 to TRBJ1-5; D unclear. Germline assignment: CDR1 MNHEY and CDR2 SVGAGI. V was shortened by 0 bases and J by 2 bases, with 8 bases between the two germline ends. The CDR3 spans 15 residues.